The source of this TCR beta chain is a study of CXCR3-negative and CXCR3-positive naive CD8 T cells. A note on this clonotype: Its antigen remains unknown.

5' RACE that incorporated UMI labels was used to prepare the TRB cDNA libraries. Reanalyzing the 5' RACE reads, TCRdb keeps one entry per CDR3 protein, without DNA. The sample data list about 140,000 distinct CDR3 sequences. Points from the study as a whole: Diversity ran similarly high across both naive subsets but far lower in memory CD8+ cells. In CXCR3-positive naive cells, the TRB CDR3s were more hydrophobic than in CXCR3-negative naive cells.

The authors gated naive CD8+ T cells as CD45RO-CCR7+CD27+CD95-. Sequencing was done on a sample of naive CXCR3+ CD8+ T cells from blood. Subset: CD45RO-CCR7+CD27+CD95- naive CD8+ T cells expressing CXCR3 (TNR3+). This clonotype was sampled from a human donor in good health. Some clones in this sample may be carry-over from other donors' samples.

The CDR3 sequence is CASSPSGTSWAEQYF. The chain uses TRBV7-6 and TRBJ2-7; the TRBD2 assignment by TCRdb is unverifiable without DNA. Germline lookup yields CDR1 SGHVS and CDR2 FNYEAQ. This CDR3 region has 15 residues.